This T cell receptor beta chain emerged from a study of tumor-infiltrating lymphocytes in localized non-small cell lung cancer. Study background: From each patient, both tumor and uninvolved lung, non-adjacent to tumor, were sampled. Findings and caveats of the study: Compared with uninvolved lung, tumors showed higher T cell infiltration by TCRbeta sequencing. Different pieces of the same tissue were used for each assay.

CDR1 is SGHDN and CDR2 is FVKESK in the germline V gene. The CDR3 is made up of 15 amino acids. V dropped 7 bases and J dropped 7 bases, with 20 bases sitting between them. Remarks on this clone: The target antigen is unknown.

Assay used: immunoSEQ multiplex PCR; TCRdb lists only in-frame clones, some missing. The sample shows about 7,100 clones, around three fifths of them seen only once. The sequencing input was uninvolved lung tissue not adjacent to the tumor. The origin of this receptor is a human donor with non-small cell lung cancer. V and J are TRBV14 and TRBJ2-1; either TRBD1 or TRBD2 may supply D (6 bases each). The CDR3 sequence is CASTGAKGLQNEQFF. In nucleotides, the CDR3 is TGTGCCAGCACGGGGGCTAAGGGTCTACAAAATGAGCAGTTCTTC.